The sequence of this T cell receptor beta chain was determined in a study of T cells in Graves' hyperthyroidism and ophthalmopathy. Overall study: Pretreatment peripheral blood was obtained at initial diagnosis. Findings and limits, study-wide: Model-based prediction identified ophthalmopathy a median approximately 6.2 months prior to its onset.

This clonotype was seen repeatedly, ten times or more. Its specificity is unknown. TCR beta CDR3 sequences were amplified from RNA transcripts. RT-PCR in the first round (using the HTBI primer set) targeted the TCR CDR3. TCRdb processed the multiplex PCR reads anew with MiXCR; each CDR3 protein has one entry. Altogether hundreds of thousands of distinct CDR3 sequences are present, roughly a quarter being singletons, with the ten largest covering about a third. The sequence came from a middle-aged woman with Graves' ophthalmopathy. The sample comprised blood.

The CDR3 loop is CAWEGTGAGGYGYTF. CDR3 nucleotides: TGTGCCTGGGAGGGGACAGGGGCCGGAGGGTATGGCTACACCTTC. The genes are TRBV30 and TRBJ1-2, with TRBD1 matching 10 bases. V shed 5 bases and J 5 bases; nucleotides not matched to a gene: 11. CDR1 GTSNPN and CDR2 SVGIG come from the germline V gene (reference sequence). This CDR3 has 15 amino acids.